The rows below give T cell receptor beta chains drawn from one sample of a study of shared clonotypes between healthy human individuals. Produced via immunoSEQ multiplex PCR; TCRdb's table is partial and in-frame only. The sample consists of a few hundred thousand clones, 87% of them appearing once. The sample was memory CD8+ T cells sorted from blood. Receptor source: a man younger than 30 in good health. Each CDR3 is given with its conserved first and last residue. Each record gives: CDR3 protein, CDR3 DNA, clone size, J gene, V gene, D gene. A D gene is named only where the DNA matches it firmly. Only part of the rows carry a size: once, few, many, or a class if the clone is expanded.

CASSTARDRVYEQYF,TGCGCCAGCAGCACCGCCCGGGACAGGGTCTACGAGCAGTACTTC,NA,TRBJ2-7,TRBV4-1,TRBD1
CASSGGGTSYEQYF,TGTGCCAGCAGTGGAGGGGGAACGTCCTACGAGCAGTACTTC,once,TRBJ2-7,TRBV2,NA
CASRSGIFGSYEQYF,TGTGCCAGCAGGTCGGGTATTTTTGGAAGCTACGAGCAGTACTTC,NA,TRBJ2-7,TRBV7-8,NA
CASSTSWFLYEQYF,TGTGCCAGCAGTACCTCATGGTTCCTCTACGAGCAGTACTTC,NA,TRBJ2-7,TRBV28,NA
CASSQDRGTGYLYGYTF,TGCGCCAGCAGCCAAGATCGTGGGACAGGTTACCTCTATGGCTACACCTTC,NA,TRBJ1-2,TRBV4-3,TRBD1
CASSSRLAAYEQYF,TGTGCCAGCAGTTCACGACTAGCGGCCTACGAGCAGTACTTC,NA,TRBJ2-7,TRBV27,TRBD2
CASSPDVNTEAFF,TGTGCCAGCAGCCCGGATGTCAACACTGAAGCTTTCTTT,NA,TRBJ1-1,TRBV6-5,NA
CASSSRSGSGSVYNEQFF,TGTGCCAGCAGTTCACGAAGCGGTAGCGGGAGTGTTTACAATGAGCAGTTCTTC,NA,TRBJ2-1,TRBV27,TRBD2
CASSQEPDSTEQFF,TGCGCCAGCAGCCAAGAACCGGACTCAACCGAGCAGTTCTTC,many,TRBJ2-1,TRBV4-1,NA
CASEGNTGELFF,TGTGCCAGCGAGGGGAACACCGGGGAGCTGTTTTTT,once,TRBJ2-2,TRBV2,NA
CASSTGHEQYF,TGTGCCAGCTCAACCGGCCACGAGCAGTACTTC,NA,TRBJ2-7,TRBV6-5,NA
CASSRTSGIGEQYF,TGTGCCAGCAGCAGGACTAGCGGGATCGGCGAGCAGTACTTC,NA,TRBJ2-7,TRBV7-6,TRBD2
CASSLPLQGVSTDTQYF,TGTGCCAGCAGTTTACCCCTCCAGGGGGTCAGCACAGATACGCAGTATTTT,NA,TRBJ2-3,TRBV27,TRBD1
CASFKAGVNNEQFF,TGTGCCAGCTTTAAAGCGGGAGTAAACAATGAGCAGTTCTTC,NA,TRBJ2-1,TRBV7-9,TRBD2
CASSDRVSYEQYF,TGTGCCAGCAGTGACCGAGTTTCCTACGAGCAGTACTTC,NA,TRBJ2-7,TRBV2,NA
CASSYMVPEAYEQYF,TGTGCCAGCAGTTATATGGTCCCCGAAGCCTACGAGCAGTACTTC,NA,TRBJ2-7,TRBV6-6,NA
CASSLGASGGGSPLHF,TGTGCCAGCAGTTTAGGAGCTTCTGGGGGTGGTTCACCCCTCCACTTT,NA,TRBJ1-6,TRBV28,NA
CASSVGGWHEQFF,TGTGCCAGCAGCGTAGGTGGCTGGCATGAGCAGTTCTTC,NA,TRBJ2-1,TRBV9,NA
CASSPASGGSNEQFF,TGCGCCAGCAGCCCGGCTAGCGGGGGGTCCAATGAGCAGTTCTTC,NA,TRBJ2-1,TRBV4-1,TRBD2
CASSPRGVMDEQYF,TGTGCCAGCAGCCCCAGGGGAGTTATGGACGAGCAGTACTTC,NA,TRBJ2-7,TRBV7-8,NA
CASSSESYEQYF,TGTGCCAGCAGCTCCGAATCCTACGAGCAGTACTTC,NA,TRBJ2-7,TRBV5-4,NA
CASSRDSPPDEQYF,TGCGCCAGCTCCCGGGACAGCCCTCCGGACGAGCAGTACTTC,few,TRBJ2-7,TRBV4-1,TRBD1
CASSLYQGNGELFF,TGTGCCAGCAGTTTATACCAGGGAAACGGGGAGCTGTTTTTT,NA,TRBJ2-2,TRBV27,NA
CSVEKGYSPGELFF,TGCAGCGTTGAAAAGGGTTACTCGCCCGGGGAGCTGTTTTTT,NA,TRBJ2-2,TRBV29-1,NA
CASSFGLSSYNSPLHF,TGTGCCAGCAGTTTTGGACTGAGCTCCTATAATTCACCCCTCCACTTT,NA,TRBJ1-6,TRBV28,NA
CASSLAGGNYEQYF,TGTGCCAGCAGCCTAGCGGGCGGAAACTACGAGCAGTACTTC,NA,TRBJ2-7,TRBV6-1,TRBD2
CASSLGGLETQYF,TGTGCCAGCAGCTTGGGGGGGCTGGAGACCCAGTACTTC,NA,TRBJ2-5,TRBV11-2,NA
CASSGRDGNTIYF,TGTGCCAGCTCCGGCAGGGATGGAAACACCATATATTTT,NA,TRBJ1-3,TRBV27,NA
CASSLSGSEQFF,TGTGCCAGCAGCTTATCGGGTAGTGAGCAGTTCTTC,NA,TRBJ2-1,TRBV11-2,NA
CASSFRDRRRFATNEKLFF,TGTGCCAGCAGCTTCCGGGACAGGCGACGGTTTGCAACTAATGAAAAACTGTTTTTT,NA,TRBJ1-4,TRBV5-8,TRBD1
CASSMAQGGEQYF,TGTGCCAGTAGTATGGCACAGGGAGGCGAGCAGTACTTC,many,TRBJ2-7,TRBV19,NA
CASSYRETQYF,TGTGCCAGCAGTTACCGAGAGACCCAGTACTTC,NA,TRBJ2-5,TRBV6-5,NA
CASSSGQGYQQYF,TGTGCCAGCAGCTCGGGACAGGGTTACCAGCAGTACTTC,NA,TRBJ2-7,TRBV7-2,TRBD1
CASSVSGKQDTQYF,TGTGCCAGCAGCGTAAGCGGCAAACAAGATACGCAGTATTTT,many,TRBJ2-3,TRBV9,NA
CASSFRDRPSYEQYF,TGTGCCAGCAGCTTCCGGGACAGGCCCTCCTACGAGCAGTACTTC,NA,TRBJ2-7,TRBV7-8,TRBD1
CASEDSYSYEQYF,TGTGCCAGTGAAGACAGTTACTCCTACGAGCAGTACTTC,NA,TRBJ2-7,TRBV19,NA
CANQVLRGYTF,TGTGCCAACCAGGTCCTCCGTGGCTACACCTTC,NA,TRBJ1-2,TRBV7-9,NA
CASSEWTSGRNEQFF,TGTGCCAGCAGTGAATGGACTAGCGGGAGAAATGAGCAGTTCTTC,NA,TRBJ2-1,TRBV6-1,TRBD2
CAIAGADGYTF,TGTGCCATCGCGGGGGCGGATGGCTACACCTTC,NA,TRBJ1-2,TRBV10-3,NA
CASSLGDSLFAYEQYF,TGTGCCAGCAGCTTAGGGGACTCGTTGTTTGCCTACGAGCAGTACTTC,NA,TRBJ2-7,TRBV13,NA
CASSPTGAEQYF,TGTGCCAGCAGCCCAACAGGGGCCGAGCAGTACTTC,NA,TRBJ2-7,TRBV5-5,TRBD1
CAWSVSHAEQYF,TGTGCCTGGAGTGTAAGTCACGCCGAGCAGTACTTC,NA,TRBJ2-7,TRBV30,NA
CAISPPGSSSYEQYF,TGTGCCATCAGTCCCCCGGGGTCCAGCTCCTACGAGCAGTACTTC,NA,TRBJ2-7,TRBV10-3,NA
CASSAGTSLTDTQYF,TGTGCCAGCAGCGCCGGGACTAGCCTCACAGATACGCAGTATTTT,NA,TRBJ2-3,TRBV9,TRBD2
CASSFRQGIYEQYF,TGTGCCAGCAGCTTTCGACAGGGTATCTACGAGCAGTACTTC,NA,TRBJ2-7,TRBV5-4,TRBD1
CASSVVGLAGNEQFF,TGTGCCAGCAGCGTAGTGGGACTAGCGGGGAATGAGCAGTTCTTC,NA,TRBJ2-1,TRBV9,TRBD2
CASSLLEGATDTQYF,TGTGCCAGCAGCTTATTGGAGGGGGCCACAGATACGCAGTATTTT,NA,TRBJ2-3,TRBV7-2,NA
CASSNSETYNEQFF,TGCGCCAGCAGCAATAGCGAAACCTACAATGAGCAGTTCTTC,NA,TRBJ2-1,TRBV4-1,NA
CASSLAMGGGSYEQYF,TGTGCCAGCAGCTTAGCGATGGGCGGGGGCTCCTACGAGCAGTACTTC,NA,TRBJ2-7,TRBV7-6,TRBD2
CASSSGVPTYEQYF,TGCGCCAGCAGCTCCGGGGTACCTACCTACGAGCAGTACTTC,once,TRBJ2-7,TRBV5-1,NA
CAWSGGTTYNEQFF,TGTGCCTGGAGTGGCGGAACTACCTACAATGAGCAGTTCTTC,NA,TRBJ2-1,TRBV30,NA
CASSDTSRASYNEQFF,TGTGCCAGCAGTGACACTAGCCGGGCCTCCTACAATGAGCAGTTCTTC,NA,TRBJ2-1,TRBV6-4,NA
CASSQVAEGGTDTQYF,TGCGCCAGCAGCCAGGTGGCGGAGGGCGGCACAGATACGCAGTATTTT,NA,TRBJ2-3,TRBV4-1,NA
CASCVGAYNEQFF,TGTGCCAGTTGTGTGGGGGCTTACAATGAGCAGTTCTTC,NA,TRBJ2-1,TRBV7-2,NA
CASSRGKFGANEQFF,TGTGCCAGCAGTCGCGGTAAATTTGGGGCCAATGAGCAGTTCTTC,NA,TRBJ2-1,TRBV5-4,NA
CASSTGVAVPKETQYF,TGTGCCAGCAGCACGGGAGTGGCGGTCCCTAAGGAGACCCAGTACTTC,once,TRBJ2-5,TRBV5-8,NA
CASSGSDSTDTQYF,TGTGCCAGCAGCGGAAGCGACAGCACAGATACGCAGTATTTT,NA,TRBJ2-3,TRBV27,NA
CASSQGLGSEAFF,TGTGCCAGCAGCCAAGGCCTCGGGTCTGAAGCTTTCTTT,NA,TRBJ1-1,TRBV4-2,NA
CASSPTLSGNTIYF,TGTGCCAGCAGTCCGACACTTTCTGGAAACACCATATATTTT,NA,TRBJ1-3,TRBV27,NA